One and the same sample provided the 6 T cell receptor beta chains below, sequenced in a study of cytomegalovirus exposure and HLA in healthy donors. PCR amplification relied on 60 Vbeta primers (plus 13 Jbeta primers). The protocol was immunoSEQ multiplex PCR, while the TCRdb copy is restricted to in-frame clones and leaves out a portion. Of over 120,000 clones listed, around 78% are singletons. Sequences were obtained from PBMCs. The receptors originated from a woman younger than 30 in good health and CMV-seropositive.

The chain recombines TRBV19 with TRBJ2-2; TRBD1 matches 8 bases. CDR3 length equals 16 residues. V shed 5 bases and J 4 bases; nucleotides not matched to a gene: 9. From germline, CDR1 is LNHDA and CDR2 SQIVND (reference sequence). CDR3 loop: CASSSPGTGPTGELFF. Written as DNA, the CDR3 is TGTGCCAGTAGTTCCCCCGGGACAGGTCCCACCGGGGAGCTGTTTTTT.

The V gene is TRBV6-5, the J gene TRBJ1-2; 7 bases fit TRBD1. V shed 5 bases and J 1 base; nucleotides not matched to a gene: 7. The CDR3 runs to 15 residues. Germline loops: CDR1 MNHEY, CDR2 SVGAGI. This CDR3 is CASSPRTGFNYGYTF. CDR3 DNA sequence: TGTGCCAGCAGTCCGAGGACAGGTTTTAACTATGGCTACACCTTC.

The rearrangement joins TRBV28 to TRBJ2-7; 8 bases align to TRBD1. Per the germline V gene, CDR1 is MDHEN and CDR2 is SYDVKM. The CDR3 is 14 amino acids. The trim removed 7 bases at V and 6 bases at J, leaving 11 bases unmatched. The CDR3: CASTPGTGWGEQYF. In DNA form, the CDR3 reads TGTGCCAGCACACCCGGGACAGGATGGGGCGAGCAGTACTTC.

The gene calls are TRBV5-4 and TRBJ1-1; 7 bases match TRBD1. Germline-derived CDR1 and CDR2 are SGHNT and YYREEE (reference sequence). Trimming removed 3 bases from V and 0 bases from J; junction bases left unmatched: 5. This CDR3 is 15 amino acids long. For the CDR3, the DNA is TGTGCCAGCAGCTGGACAGGAACCATGAACACTGAAGCTTTCTTT. Translating gives CASSWTGTMNTEAFF.

This chain links TRBV6-5 with TRBJ1-1; a weak D match, TRBD1 (5 bases). The CDR3 totals 13 residues. Looked up from germline, CDR1 is MNHEY and CDR2 is SVGAGI. Trimming pared 7 bases from V and 4 bases from J, leaving 13 bases between. This chain's CDR3 is CASKFGGATEAFF. CDR3 nucleotides: TGTGCCAGCAAGTTCGGAGGGGCCACTGAAGCTTTCTTT.

A note on this clone: An end of the junction does not agree with germline; a read error may underlie this. This sample includes further DNA sequences coding for the same CDR3. The chain employs TRBV5-1 and TRBJ1-1; possibly TRBD1 for D (5 bases). Germline V CDR1 and CDR2: SGHRS, YFSETQ. This CDR3 contains 12 residues. CDR3: CASSLRGTEAFF. In nucleotides, the CDR3 is TGTGCCAGCAGCTTACGGGGGACTGAAGCTTTCTTT.